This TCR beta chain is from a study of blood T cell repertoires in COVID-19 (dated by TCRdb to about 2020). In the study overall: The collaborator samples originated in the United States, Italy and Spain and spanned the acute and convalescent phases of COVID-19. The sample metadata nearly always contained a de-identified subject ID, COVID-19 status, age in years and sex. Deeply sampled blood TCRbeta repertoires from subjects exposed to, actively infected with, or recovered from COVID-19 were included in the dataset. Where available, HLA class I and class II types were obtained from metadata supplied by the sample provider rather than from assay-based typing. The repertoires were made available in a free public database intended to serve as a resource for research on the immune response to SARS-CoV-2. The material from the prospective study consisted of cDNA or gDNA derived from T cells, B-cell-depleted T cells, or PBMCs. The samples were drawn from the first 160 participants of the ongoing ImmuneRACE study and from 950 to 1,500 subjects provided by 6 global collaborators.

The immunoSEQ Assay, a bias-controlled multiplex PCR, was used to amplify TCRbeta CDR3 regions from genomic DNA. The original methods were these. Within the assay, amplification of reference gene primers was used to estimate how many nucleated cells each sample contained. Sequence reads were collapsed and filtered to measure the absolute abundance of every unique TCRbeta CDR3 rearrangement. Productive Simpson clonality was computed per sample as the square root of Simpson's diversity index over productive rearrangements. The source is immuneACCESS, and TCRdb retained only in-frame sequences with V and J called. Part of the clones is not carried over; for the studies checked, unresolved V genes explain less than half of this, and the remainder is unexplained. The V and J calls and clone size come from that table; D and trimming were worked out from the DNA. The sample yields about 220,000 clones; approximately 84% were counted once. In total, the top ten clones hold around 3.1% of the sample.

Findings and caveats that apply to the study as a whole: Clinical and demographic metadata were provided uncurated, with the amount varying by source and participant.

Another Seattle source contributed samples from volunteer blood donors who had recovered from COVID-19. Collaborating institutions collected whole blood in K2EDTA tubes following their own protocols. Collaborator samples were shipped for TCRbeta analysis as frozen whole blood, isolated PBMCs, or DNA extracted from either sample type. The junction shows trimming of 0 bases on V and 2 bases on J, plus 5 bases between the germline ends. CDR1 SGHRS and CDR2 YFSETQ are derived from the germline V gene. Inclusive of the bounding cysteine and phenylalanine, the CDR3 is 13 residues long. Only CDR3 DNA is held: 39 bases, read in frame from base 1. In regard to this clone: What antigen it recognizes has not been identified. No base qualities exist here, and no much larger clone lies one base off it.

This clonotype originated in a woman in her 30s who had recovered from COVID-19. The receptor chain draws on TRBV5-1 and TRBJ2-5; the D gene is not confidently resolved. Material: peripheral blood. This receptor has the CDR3 CASSLALQETQYF. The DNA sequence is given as TGCGCCAGCAGCTTGGCCTTACAAGAGACCCAGTACTTC. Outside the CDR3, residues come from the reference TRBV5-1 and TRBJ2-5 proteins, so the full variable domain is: KAGVTQTPRYLIKTRGQQVTLSCSPISGHRSVSWYQQTPGQGLQFLFEYFSETQRNKGNFPGRFSGRQFSNSRSEMNVSTLELGDSALYLCASSLALQETQYFGPGTRLLVL.